These 13 T cell receptor beta chains originate from one sample sequenced in a study of control samples from healthy donors and cancer patients. Some clones are missing from TCRdb's copy, which holds only in-frame ones; the method was immunoSEQ multiplex PCR. The sample lists under 150,000 clones, 85% to 95% occurring once. Sequenced input: blood. The source is a man aged 25-45 years in good health.

This clone turned up a few times. The V and J genes are TRBV2 and TRBJ2-5, with D possibly being TRBD1 or TRBD2 (6 bases each). This CDR3 is 14 amino acids long. The germline gives CDR1 SNHLY, CDR2 FYNNEI. The V and J ends lost 8 bases and 5 bases respectively, with 18 bases between them. The CDR3 here is CASSGASLGETQYF. In nucleotides, the CDR3 is TGTGCCAGCTCGGGGGCCTCGCTCGGGGAGACCCAGTACTTC. The full variable domain, rest sourced from reference TRBV2 and TRBJ2-5, is EPEVTQTPSHQVTQMGQEVILRCVPISNHLYFYWYRQILGQKVEFLVSFYNNEISEKSEIFDDQFSVERPDGSNFTLKIRSTKLEDSAMYFCASSGASLGETQYFGPGTRLLVL.

This clone came up once. The V call is TRBV5-1, the J call TRBJ1-6; D remains unclear. The CDR3 totals 15 residues. Deletions cut 0 bases from V and 7 bases from J, with 11 bases between. The germline V gene has CDR1 SGHRS and CDR2 YFSETQ. CDR3 in DNA: TGCGCCAGCAGCTTGGGATCAGGCAACAATTCACCCCTCCACTTT. It encodes CASSLGSGNNSPLHF.

This chain uses TRBV7-9 with TRBJ2-7, with D unresolved. The CDR3 is 13 residues long. Germline values: CDR1 SEHNR, CDR2 FQNEAQ (reference sequence). Trimming shortened V by 5 bases and J by 7 bases, and 15 bases separated the two germline ends. CDR3 nucleotides: TGTGCCAGCAGCCAGCCACCGGAACAGGAGCAGTACTTC. As protein: CASSQPPEQEQYF.

The gene calls are TRBV4-1 and TRBJ1-1, with 8 bases aligning to TRBD1. Germline-derived CDR1 and CDR2 are MGHRA and YSYEKL. V was pared by 3 bases and J by 5 bases, with 5 bases of the junction left unmatched. The CDR3 is 14 amino acids. In DNA form, the CDR3 reads TGCGCCAGCAGCCATACAGGGGGTGGGACTGAAGCTTTCTTT. This codes for CASSHTGGGTEAFF.

This sequence joins TRBV7-9 and TRBJ1-2; D is perhaps TRBD1 (6 bases). Trimming stripped 5 bases from V and 4 bases from J, with 14 bases between. Germline values: CDR1 SEHNR, CDR2 FQNEAQ (reference sequence). This CDR3 has 14 amino acids. The CDR3 reads CASSPQTGFYGYTF. CDR3 bases: TGTGCCAGCAGCCCTCAGACAGGTTTCTATGGCTACACCTTC.

The chain employs TRBV28 and TRBJ1-5; D possibly corresponds to TRBD1 (5 bases). V was clipped by 3 bases and J by 0 bases, with 21 bases between them. Looked up from germline, CDR1 is MDHEN and CDR2 is SYDVKM. The CDR3 has 19 residues. The CDR3 loop reads CASSFGSGPRPYSNQPQHF. The CDR3 DNA follows: TGTGCCAGCAGTTTTGGGTCAGGGCCACGCCCTTATAGCAATCAGCCCCAGCATTTT.

The chain has TRBV7-8 and TRBJ1-3; unclear D gene. The CDR3 length is 11 residues. The germline gives CDR1 SGHVS, CDR2 FQNEAQ. Trimming removed 6 bases at V and 4 bases at J, with 4 bases between. The CDR3, as DNA: TGTGCCAGCAGTAAAGGAAACACCATATATTTT. Protein product: CASSKGNTIYF.

Written as DNA, the CDR3 is TGCGCCAGCAGCCCGAGTTGGGGCAATCAGCCCCAGCATTTT. Residues: CASSPSWGNQPQHF. The V and J genes are TRBV4-3 and TRBJ1-5; D not resolved. The CDR3 length is 14 residues. Germline V gene lookup returns CDR1 LGHNA and CDR2 YSLEER. V gave up 4 bases and J gave up 2 bases, with 9 bases separating them.

This chain connects TRBV11-3 to TRBJ1-1; D ambiguous. With 3 bases removed from V and 1 base from J, the gap between germline ends came to 6 bases. This CDR3 spans 13 amino acids. The germline gives CDR1 SGHNT, CDR2 YENEEA. In nucleotides, the CDR3 is TGTGCCAGCAGCTTGAGGTCGAACACTGAAGCTTTCTTT. Its protein product is CASSLRSNTEAFF.

The chain joins TRBV30 to TRBJ1-1, with D maybe TRBD1 (5 bases). There are 12 residues in the CDR3. Trimming left V 4 bases short and J 5 bases short, with 11 bases between. The germline V gene has CDR1 GTSNPN and CDR2 SVGIG (reference sequence). The CDR3 loop is CAWTFGGTEAFF. DNA of the CDR3: TGTGCCTGGACCTTCGGGGGGACTGAAGCTTTCTTT.

CDR3 DNA: TGTGCCAGCAGACGACAGGCCAATCAGCCCCAGCATTTT. This translates into CASRRQANQPQHF. V usage is TRBV6-5 and J usage is TRBJ1-5; possibly TRBD1 for D (6 bases). V shed 6 bases and J shed 3 bases, with 9 bases lying between them. Germline-derived CDR1 and CDR2 are MNHEY and SVGAGI. The CDR3 covers 13 residues.

The rearrangement uses TRBV10-1 and TRBJ1-1; tentatively, D is TRBD1 (6 bases). The CDR3 loop spans 15 amino acids. Trimming stripped 3 bases from V and 3 bases from J, with 14 bases between. Per the germline V gene, CDR1 is WNHNN and CDR2 is SYGVQD (reference sequence). CDR3 in amino acids: CASSEGGARDTEAFF. CDR3 in DNA: TGCGCCAGCAGTGAAGGGGGGGCTAGGGACACTGAAGCTTTCTTT.

V gene TRBV12-3 or TRBV12-4 combines with J gene TRBJ1-5, with D hard to call. V gave up 3 bases and J gave up 5 bases, with 8 bases separating them. The CDR3 is made up of 13 amino acids. The DNA of the CDR3 is TGTGCCAGCAGTTTGGTATTTGATCAGCCCCAGCATTTT. It codes for CASSLVFDQPQHF.